The sample holds many counts of the clone carrying this T cell receptor beta chain. Antigen: not known. This record comes from a study of CD8+CD57+ T cells in acquired aplastic anemia. Study context: Sorted CD4+ and CD8+ cells gave a mean 3.2 ug DNA, range roughly 0.2 to 27.4 ug. Healthy-donor CD4+ cells averaged roughly 9.8 million reads.

The template for TCR beta VDJ and CDR3 sequence profiling was genomic DNA. TCRdb re-called the reads through MiXCR, storing one row per CDR3 protein. The sample records about 81,000 distinct CDR3 sequences, around 44% being singletons. General observations from the study: A set of about 28 CD8+ CDR3 sequences was shared between patients and controls, and these sequences appeared highly expressed in patients. Controls did not differ significantly from patients in CD8+ Simpson's diversity.

The V gene lost 3 bases and the J gene lost 0 bases, with 6 bases spanning the gap. CDR1 and CDR2 from the germline V gene are SNHLY and FYNNEI. CDR3 length equals 15 residues. This chain links TRBV2 with TRBJ2-6, with no clear D. Sequencing was carried out using sorted CD4+, CD8+, or CD8+CD57+ T cells (not recorded which) from PBMCs. The clonotype comes from a human donor in good health, serving as a control. DNA of the CDR3: TGTGCCAGCAGTGAGGGAAGCTCTGGGGCCAACGTCCTGACTTTC. It yields the protein CASSEGSSGANVLTF.